Sequencing of this T cell receptor beta chain was carried out in a study of CXCR3-negative and CXCR3-positive naive CD8 T cells. The TRB libraries of cDNA were built by UMI-labeled 5' RACE. TCRdb reworked the 5' RACE reads into one entry per CDR3 protein, no DNA. The sample totals 130,000 to 150,000 distinct CDR3 sequences. On this clonotype: Its specificity is not known.

This CDR3 spans 14 amino acids. Per germline, CDR1 SGHDT and CDR2 YYEEEE. Study conclusions and caveats: For CXCR3-positive naive cells, TRB CDR3s were more hydrophobic than those of CXCR3-negative naive cells.

The material sequenced was naive CXCR3+ CD8+ T cells from blood. The subset: CD45RO-CCR7+CD27+CD95- naive CD8+ T cells expressing CXCR3 (TNR3+). The source is a human donor in good health. Some clones in this sample may be carry-over from other donors' samples. This sequence joins TRBV5-6 and TRBJ2-7; TCRdb indicates TRBD1, and absent DNA this call remains unverified. The CDR3 loop is CASKVGTGVYEQYF. Based on the CDR3 plus reference TRBV5-6 and TRBJ2-7, the full variable domain is DAGVTQSPTHLIKTRGQQVTLRCSPKSGHDTVSWYQQALGQGPQFIFQYYEEEERQRGNFPDRFSGHQFPNYSSELNVNALLLGDSALYLCASKVGTGVYEQYFGPGTRLTVT.